This T cell receptor beta chain was sequenced for a study of T cell changes during pregnancy in multiple sclerosis. The CDR3 consists of 11 residues. V gave up 3 bases and J gave up 5 bases, with 5 bases separating them. The germline V gene has CDR1 KGHSH and CDR2 LQKENI. Some clones are missing from TCRdb's copy, which holds only in-frame ones; the method was immunoSEQ multiplex PCR. The table includes about 73,000 clones, almost 95% detected once. The sample was peripheral blood, taken in the third trimester of pregnancy. The genes are TRBV18 and TRBJ2-7, with no clear D. This sequence was found in a female donor in good health, enrolled as a control in a pregnancy study. The CDR3 is CASSPQDEQYF. In DNA form, the CDR3 reads TGTGCCAGCTCACCCCAGGACGAGCAGTACTTC.